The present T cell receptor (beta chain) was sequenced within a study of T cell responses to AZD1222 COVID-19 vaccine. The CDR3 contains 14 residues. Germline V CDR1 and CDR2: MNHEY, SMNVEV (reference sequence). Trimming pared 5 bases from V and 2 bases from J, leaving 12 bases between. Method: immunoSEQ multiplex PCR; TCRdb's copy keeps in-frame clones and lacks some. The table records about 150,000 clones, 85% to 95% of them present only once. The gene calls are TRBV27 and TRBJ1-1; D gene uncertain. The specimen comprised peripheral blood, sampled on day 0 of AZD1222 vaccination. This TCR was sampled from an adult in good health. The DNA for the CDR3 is TGTGCCAGCAGTACCGGGCCGTTAAACACTGAAGCTTTCTTT. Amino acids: CASSTGPLNTEAFF.